This T cell receptor beta chain was captured by sequencing in a study of early T cells in non-severe SARS-CoV-2 infection. Study background: Sequenced bulk RNA came from whole blood that was unsorted, and chains were unpaired. Study-level findings and limits: Database matching using VDJdb favored anti-spike CD8 responses, with private and CD4 specificities left missing.

A few counts support this clonotype. Its specificity is unknown. Unique molecular identifiers (one per individual cDNA molecule) were attached. TCRdb reprocessed the 5' RACE reads with MiXCR, giving one entry per CDR3 protein. The sample carries about 110,000 distinct CDR3 sequences, roughly 13% recorded once. From germline, CDR1 is MDHEN and CDR2 SYDVKM. This CDR3 is built from 13 residues. V shed 5 bases and J shed 8 bases, with 13 bases lying between them. The V gene is TRBV28, the J gene TRBJ1-5, with D possibly being TRBD1 (5 bases). The sequence came from an adult who was a healthcare worker with PCR-confirmed SARS-CoV-2 infection or an uninfected control (not recorded which). The sample here was whole blood, taken at baseline. This CDR3 reads CASSGRVFEPQHF. In nucleotides, the CDR3 is TGTGCCAGCAGTGGCAGGGTCTTCGAGCCCCAGCATTTT.